This TCR beta chain was obtained from a study of shared clonotypes between healthy human individuals (dated by TCRdb to the early 2020s). In terms of the full investigation: A few men and two women, aged 18 to 49 years, made up the cohort. To increase sequencing depth and limit assay-specific biases, TCR repertoire library preparation and sequencing were carried out by different laboratories using diverse techniques. For each donor, three plates each were used for CD4 naive and CD4 memory, two plates were used for CD8 naive, and one plate was used for CD8 memory. The study deeply sequenced blood TCR repertoires of about 5 healthy adults to estimate repertoire size and the extent of clonotype sharing between individuals. Between about 0.8 and 9.5 billion PBMCs per donor were obtained by leukapheresis. The paper's findings and limits, for the study overall: Based on pairwise subsampling, the degree of clonotype sharing among donors was expected to be affected by sequencing depth. Compared with non-shared clonotypes, clonotypes shared by all four sorted-subset donors had higher generation probabilities. Only blood was sampled, and tissue TCR repertoires likely differ from those in blood. The genetic and exposure-history diversity represented was limited by the small number of donors. Larger estimated clonotype richness was generally found for naive subsets than for memory subsets. Rarefaction of sorted-subset datasets indicated incomplete sequencing despite the large sequencing depth. When several donors were compared, the shared fraction of clonotypes was around 4.6% for naive CD4, less than 4% for naive CD8, more than 2% for memory CD4, and 0.4% for memory CD8.

Points on this clone: Its target antigen remains unknown. Base qualities are not recorded, but no much larger clone differs from it by a single base.

Spanning cysteine to phenylalanine, the CDR3 consists of 13 amino acids. The kept DNA is CDR3 alone, 39 bases in frame from the first base. The germline V gene (reference sequence) provides CDR1 LNHDA and CDR2 SQIVND. V ends up 9 bases short and J 5 bases short, with an unmatched junction base count of 5. Healthy HIV-negative adults with no recently reported acute infections or vaccinations were included as donors. Every donor was a Caucasian adult residing in Nashville, Tennessee, USA. Magnetic negative selection was used to enrich CD4+ T cells, after which naive cells were positively selected on CD45RA and the negative fraction became the memory subset. Blood was collected by leukapheresis, and PBMCs were isolated by Ficoll-Histopaque density gradient centrifugation and then cryopreserved in liquid nitrogen vapor phase. Purity and quantity of every magnetically sorted T cell population were checked by analytical flow cytometry. Genomic DNA was isolated from each sorted fraction and quantified by UV absorbance on a Nanodrop 2000c.

Using the deep immunoSEQ assay, multiplex PCR amplified TCR CDR3 regions from genomic DNA. Extracted genomic DNA from each cell subset was distributed evenly across all wells of several immunoSEQ 96-well plates, and each plate was treated as a replicate. Each replicate PCR for sorted subsets received approximately 220 ng genomic DNA, equal to tens of thousands of T cell genomes. Purified libraries were quantified with a Qubit 3.0 fluorometer, sized on a Bioanalyzer 2100, and re-quantified with the KAPA Library Quantification kit. A separate single-read 150-cycle Illumina NextSeq 550 flow cell was used to sequence each immunoSEQ 96-well plate. The published analysis was carried out like this. The immunoSEQ output contained only junctional sequences without quality scores, so filtering could not match that applied to full-length reads. To assign V/J genes and CDR3, sequences were annotated against IMGT germline references using PyIR, a Python wrapper for IgBLAST v1.9. Any read was removed if the V/J assignment was weak (E-value above 1e-6), the CDR3 was missing, or the read contained stop codons, out-of-frame junctions, or ambiguous translated residues. A V3J clonotype was defined by an identical inferred V gene, J gene, and CDR3 amino acid sequence. Percentage overlap between repertoires was computed as shared unique clonotypes divided by the size of the smaller repertoire. RTK rarefaction, the Chao1 estimator, and Recon v2.1 estimates of unobserved clonotypes were used to assess repertoire richness. OLGA was used to compute generation probabilities for all TCRbeta clonotypes that the gDNA method yielded from four donors. In its TCRdb copy, this immuneACCESS table keeps in-frame sequences only and misses some clones. Where compared with another copy, unresolved V genes explain less than half of these, and the others have no known cause. The V and J calls and clone size come from that table; D and trimming were worked out from the DNA. The sample table shows about 2 million clones, and roughly 94% are seen once. Together, the top ten hold 0.13% of the sample.

This receptor chain uses TRBV19 and TRBJ1-4, and 8 bases in between align with TRBD1. This clonotype originated in a man younger than 35 in good health. The specimen was naive CD4+ T cells sorted from blood. What the cell subset or site label conveys for this sample: CD45RA+ positively selected. The nucleotides read TGTGCCAGCCGGGACAGGATAAATGAAAAACTGTTTTTT. Protein translation: CASRDRINEKLFF.